The following is a T cell receptor beta chain sequence with its context. The data belong to a study of blood T cell repertoires in COVID-19. Produced via immunoSEQ multiplex PCR; TCRdb's table is partial and in-frame only. The data contain more than 200,000 clones, less than 90% of them seen just once; the ten biggest clones take up approximately 2%. Looked up from germline, CDR1 is MNHNS and CDR2 is SASEGT. V was pared by 2 bases and J by 2 bases, with 12 bases between. CDR3 length: 15 residues. Specimen: peripheral blood. The chain is built from TRBV6-1 and TRBJ2-5; D is uncertain. This clonotype originated in a man younger than 40 with active or convalescent COVID-19. Written as DNA, the CDR3 is TGTGCCAGCAGTGAATTAGCAAATTTACAAGAGACCCAGTACTTC. It is translated as CASSELANLQETQYF.